Shown below are 27 T cell receptor beta chains from a single sample sequenced in a study of T cells after yellow fever vaccination. MiXCR was run by TCRdb on the 5' RACE reads, yielding one entry per CDR3 protein. This sample carries 550,000 or so distinct CDR3 sequences, under 25% of them seen once, and the ten largest clones take about 13%. The sequencing used PBMCs, collected 15 days after the yellow fever booster vaccination. These receptors all stem from a man aged 25 to 45 who received the YFV17D yellow fever vaccine.

This chain connects TRBV20-1 to TRBJ2-5; tentatively, D is TRBD2 (7 bases). Germline V gives CDR1 DFQATT, CDR2 SNEGSKA (reference sequence). This CDR3 is built from 14 residues. Trimming took off 6 bases at V and 2 bases at J, with 16 bases between the two ends. CDR3 protein: CSASNAGAQETQYF. CDR3 sequence (DNA): TGCAGTGCGTCAAATGCGGGGGCTCAAGAGACCCAGTACTTC.

V usage is TRBV10-3 and J usage is TRBJ2-1, with D unresolved. The germline V and J ends were trimmed by 3 bases and 9 bases, with 9 bases remaining between them. Germline-derived CDR1 and CDR2 are ENHRY and SYGVKD. The CDR3 is 12 residues long. CDR3 DNA: TGTGCCATCAGTGAAAACTTGGGTGAGCAGTTCTTC. It is translated as CAISENLGEQFF.

This chain uses TRBV12-3 or TRBV12-4 with TRBJ2-5, with D possibly called TRBD1 or TRBD2 (5 bases each). This CDR3 has 13 residues. V lost 3 bases to trimming and J lost 4 bases, with 9 bases between them. The CDR3 DNA follows: TGTGCCAGCAGTTTTGGGACCCCAGAGACCCAGTACTTC. Amino acid sequence: CASSFGTPETQYF.

This clonotype has more than one count but fewer than ten. The chain carries TRBV15 and TRBJ2-5, with D maybe TRBD2 (6 bases). CDR3 length equals 16 residues. Germline V gives CDR1 LNHNV, CDR2 YYDKDF (reference sequence). Trimming shortened V by 0 bases and J by 5 bases, and 16 bases separated the two germline ends. The chain's CDR3 is CATSRDNSREWETQYF. CDR3 DNA sequence: TGTGCCACCAGCAGAGACAACTCCCGGGAGTGGGAGACCCAGTACTTC.

This clonotype was seen a handful of times. The chain couples TRBV27 to TRBJ2-3; D uncertain. CDR3 length: 13 residues. The germline CDR1 and CDR2 sequences are MNHEY and SMNVEV (reference sequence). The V end lost 3 bases, the J end lost 10 bases, and 14 bases lay between the germline ends. Here the CDR3 reads CASSLDARNAQYF. CDR3 DNA: TGTGCCAGCAGTTTGGACGCCCGAAATGCGCAGTATTTT.

This clonotype was seen a handful of times. The chain joins TRBV20-1 to TRBJ2-7, with D unresolved. This CDR3 spans 16 amino acids. V was pared by 5 bases and J by 3 bases, with 23 bases between. The germline V gene encodes CDR1 DFQATT and CDR2 SNEGSKA (reference sequence). CDR3 DNA sequence: TGCAGTGCTGCCCCTCCCGTCCCCTCCTATGTCTACGAGCAGTACTTC. Translated, it gives CSAAPPVPSYVYEQYF.

A few counts support this clonotype. V usage is TRBV5-1 and J usage is TRBJ2-2, with D tentatively TRBD2 (5 bases). The CDR3 is 15 amino acids. V was pared by 5 bases and J by 7 bases, with 18 bases between. Germline-derived CDR1 and CDR2 are SGHRS and YFSETQ. CDR3 amino acids: CASRQTGESHGELFF. The CDR3 nucleotides are TGCGCCAGCAGACAAACTGGGGAGAGTCACGGGGAGCTGTTTTTT.

The chain joins TRBV5-1 to TRBJ2-2; perhaps TRBD1 as D (6 bases). V dropped 1 base and J dropped 3 bases, with 7 bases sitting between them. Germline values: CDR1 SGHRS, CDR2 YFSETQ. The length of the CDR3 is 14 residues. The chain's CDR3 is CASSLYRDTGELFF. DNA for the CDR3: TGCGCCAGCAGCTTGTACAGGGACACCGGGGAGCTGTTTTTT.

The V gene is TRBV5-1, the J gene TRBJ2-1, with 11 bases identical to TRBD2. V was clipped by 5 bases and J by 4 bases; unmatched bases: 2. Germline V lookup: CDR1 SGHRS, CDR2 YFSETQ. This CDR3 spans 14 amino acids. CDR3 protein: CASSSGRDYNEQFF. The CDR3 nucleotides read TGCGCCAGCAGTAGCGGGAGGGATTACAATGAGCAGTTCTTC.

The chain links TRBV6-1 to TRBJ2-7; 11 nucleotides line up with TRBD1. Germline-derived CDR1 and CDR2 are MNHNS and SASEGT. The junction had 6 bases not matched to a gene; V was cut back by 6 bases and J by 2 bases. CDR3 length equals 15 residues. CDR3 residues: CASRTRDRGTYEQYF. Written as DNA, the CDR3 is TGTGCCAGCAGGACCCGGGACAGGGGGACCTACGAGCAGTACTTC.

The table lists this clonotype with a few counts. The chain combines TRBV7-2 with TRBJ2-4; D may match TRBD1 or TRBD2 (5 bases each). This CDR3 is 13 amino acids long. V lost 3 bases to trimming and J lost 8 bases, with 11 bases between them. In germline, CDR1 is SGHTA, CDR2 FQGNSA. CDR3 in amino acids: CASSFGRGDIQYF. The CDR3 DNA follows: TGTGCCAGCAGCTTTGGGAGAGGGGACATTCAGTACTTC.

The chain has TRBV20-1 and TRBJ2-3; D is uncertain. Trimming left V 2 bases short and J 0 bases short, with 3 bases between. Germline V gives CDR1 DFQATT, CDR2 SNEGSKA (reference sequence). CDR3 size: 12 residues. This CDR3 is CSARSSTDTQYF. In DNA form, the CDR3 reads TGCAGTGCTAGATCTAGCACAGATACGCAGTATTTT.

Concerning this clonotype itself: The junction departs from the called germline gene at one end, perhaps through a read error. This chain links TRBV12-3 or TRBV12-4 with TRBJ2-1; the D gene is possibly TRBD1 (7 bases). The CDR3 length is 9 residues. CDR3 DNA: TGTGCCACAGGGGGGCCACTCCTCTTC. Translation: CATGGPLLF.

This clonotype occurred a few times. The chain has TRBV10-3 and TRBJ2-7; 10 bases agree with TRBD1. Losses at the gene ends were 8 bases for V and 4 bases for J; bases not matched to a gene: 5. CDR1 is ENHRY, CDR2 SYGVKD, per germline. This CDR3 region has 13 residues. CDR3 in DNA: TGTGCCATCGCGGGGACAGGGGCGTACGAGCAGTACTTC. As protein: CAIAGTGAYEQYF.

This chain connects TRBV9 to TRBJ2-1; TRBD2 aligns across 9 bases. CDR1 is SGDLS, CDR2 YYNGEE, per germline. The CDR3 sequence is 16 residues long. Germline trimming cut 0 bases from V and 4 bases from J; bases unmatched to any gene: 5. CDR3 sequence (DNA): TGTGCCAGCAGCGTAGATCCTAGCGGGGAGTACAATGAGCAGTTCTTC. It is translated as CASSVDPSGEYNEQFF.

V gene TRBV5-8 combines with J gene TRBJ2-1; D ambiguous. Trimming stripped 6 bases from V and 13 bases from J, with 8 bases between. Germline CDR1 and CDR2: SGHTS and YDEGEE. CDR3 length: 9 amino acids. Here the CDR3 DNA reads TGTGCCAGCATCCCTTTCCAGTTCTTC. Its protein is CASIPFQFF.

With regard to this clonotype: One end of the junction is discordant with germline, which a read error may explain. The rearrangement joins TRBV5-6 to TRBJ2-2; D is unresolved. The CDR3 has 13 residues. CDR1 is SGHDT, CDR2 YYEEEE, per germline. The CDR3 here is CARSLAPPGELFF. The CDR3 nucleotides are TGTGCCAGGAGCTTGGCCCCACCGGGGGAGCTGTTTTTT.

The chain couples TRBV11-2 to TRBJ2-1, with 12 bases matching TRBD2. V lost 1 base and J lost 0; bases outside the gene matches: 7. The CDR3 is made up of 19 amino acids. CDR1 and CDR2 (germline): SGHAT, FQNNGV. DNA of the CDR3: TGTGCCAGCAGCTTAGTGACTAGCGGGAGACTGGTCTCCTACAATGAGCAGTTCTTC. As protein: CASSLVTSGRLVSYNEQFF.

In its sample, this clonotype was seen a few times. J is TRBJ2-5 and V is TRBV12-3 or TRBV12-4; the D gene could be TRBD1 or TRBD2 (5 bases each). V gave up 5 bases and J gave up 4 bases, with 17 bases separating them. The CDR3 is 15 amino acids. The CDR3 spells CASSREGWPGETQYF. Here the CDR3 DNA reads TGTGCCAGCAGTCGCGAGGGGTGGCCCGGAGAGACCCAGTACTTC.

This clonotype has just a few counts. The chain carries TRBV10-3 and TRBJ2-1, with 12 bases that match TRBD2. The germline CDR1 and CDR2 sequences are ENHRY and SYGVKD. The CDR3 contains 15 residues. The V gene end was trimmed by 3 bases and the J gene end by 9 bases; junction bases not matched to a gene: 6. CDR3 sequence: CAISDLTSGSLEQFF. The CDR3 DNA reads TGTGCCATCAGTGATTTGACTAGCGGGAGTCTTGAGCAGTTCTTC.

The table lists this clonotype with a few counts. The V and J genes are TRBV3-1 and TRBJ1-4; D is ambiguous. Trimming left V 3 bases short and J 8 bases short, with 16 bases between. Per the germline V gene, CDR1 is LGHDT and CDR2 is YNNKEL (reference sequence). This CDR3 is built from 15 residues. The CDR3 DNA is TGTGCCAGCAGCCAGCGGGGATCCCAGCGGGAAAAACTGTTTTTT. Protein sequence: CASSQRGSQREKLFF.

The chain recombines TRBV24-1 with TRBJ2-1; 7 bases align to TRBD2. The CDR3 totals 16 residues. The V and J ends lost 6 bases and 0 bases, in that order; junction bases with no gene match: 7. CDR1 and CDR2 from the germline V gene are KGHDR and SFDVKD. The CDR3 loop is CATSKSSGSSYNEQFF. The CDR3, as DNA: TGTGCCACCAGTAAATCTAGCGGTAGCTCCTACAATGAGCAGTTCTTC.

The chain joins TRBV27 to TRBJ2-1; D unresolved. Germline V gene sequence: CDR1 MNHEY, CDR2 SMNVEV (reference sequence). Deletions cut 7 bases from V and 3 bases from J, with 16 bases between. There are 15 residues in the CDR3. This CDR3 reads CASMGSTGYYNEQFF. The CDR3 DNA reads as TGTGCCAGCATGGGCTCTACTGGCTACTACAATGAGCAGTTCTTC.

The rearrangement joins TRBV5-6 to TRBJ2-5; tentatively, D is TRBD1 or TRBD2 (6 bases each). Germline CDR1 reads SGHDT; CDR2 reads YYEEEE. The CDR3 runs to 15 residues. V gave up 1 base and J gave up 4 bases, with 14 bases separating them. This CDR3 is CASSLSGAIIETQYF. The DNA of the CDR3 is TGTGCCAGCAGCTTGTCGGGGGCAATTATAGAGACCCAGTACTTC.

The J gene is TRBJ2-3, the V gene TRBV4-3; D uncertain. The CDR3 runs 13 residues. Germline CDR1 reads LGHNA; CDR2 reads YSLEER. V was cut by 0 bases and J by 10 bases, with 11 bases left in between. This chain's CDR3 is CASSQDFEAPQYF. As DNA, the CDR3 is TGCGCCAGCAGCCAAGATTTCGAGGCTCCGCAGTATTTT.

This clonotype was seen a handful of times. The CDR3 loop reads CASSPNYTGELFF. The CDR3 DNA sequence: TGTGCCAGCAGCCCCAACTACACCGGGGAGCTGTTTTTT. The chain recombines TRBV7-8 with TRBJ2-2; no clear D. The CDR3 spans 13 residues. Germline assignment: CDR1 SGHVS and CDR2 FQNEAQ. The V end was cut by 5 bases, the J end by 3 bases, with 7 bases between.

The J gene is TRBJ2-7, the V gene TRBV7-2, with D uncertain. This CDR3 is 12 amino acids long. CDR1 and CDR2 from the germline V gene are SGHTA and FQGNSA. V shed 5 bases and J shed 1 base, with 6 bases lying between them. As DNA, the CDR3 is TGTGCCAGCAGCCCCTTTTCCTACGAGCAGTACTTC. Its translation is CASSPFSYEQYF.